These T cell receptor beta chains were read from a single sample in a study of tumor-infiltrating lymphocytes in primary liver carcinoma. TCRdb recomputed calls from the multiplex PCR reads with MiXCR, one row per CDR3 protein. The table lists 300,000 to 400,000 distinct CDR3 sequences, about 65% of them singletons. What was sequenced was peripheral blood. Receptors originate from a man aged 35 to 55 with primary liver carcinoma and hepatitis B virus infection. CDR3s include the opening cysteine and the closing phenylalanine or tryptophan. The D gene is left open where the match is weak. Rows give clone size only sometimes, using once, few, many, or a class for an expanded clone.

TRBJ2-7	NA	TRBV4-2	NA	TGTGCCAGCAGCCAACTCACCGGAACAAGGTCGGGGCAGTACTTC	CASSQLTGTRSGQYF
TRBJ2-3	NA	TRBV29-1	NA	TGCAGTGTTGACCTAGCTACGCAGTATTTT	CSVDLATQYF
TRBJ2-7	TRBD2	TRBV6-6	once	TGTGCCAGCGGCTACGGGGCTAGCGGGAGGTACGAGCGGTACTTC	CASGYGASGRYERYF
TRBJ2-1	TRBD1	TRBV6-6	many	TGTGCCAGCAGACCCGACAGGGCCGCTGAGCAGTTCTTC	CASRPDRAAEQFF
TRBJ2-1	NA	TRBV11-2	NA	TGTGCCAGGAGCTTATGCCCCTTAGGAGACTCTCCATCTAAAAACTCCTACAATGAGCAGTTCTTC	CARSLCPLGDSPSKNSYNEQFF
TRBJ2-2	NA	TRBV6-1	NA	TGTGCCAGCAGTTTACTAGGCAACACCGGGGAGCTGTTTTTT	CASSLLGNTGELFF
TRBJ1-4	NA	TRBV11-2	NA	TGTGTCAGCAGCCTAGGACACGGAAATGAAAAACTGCTTTTT	CVSSLGHGNEKLLF
TRBJ2-2	TRBD2	TRBV5-1	NA	TGCGCCAGCAGCTTGGGGACTAGCGGAGCCAACACCGGGGAGCCGTTTTTC	CASSLGTSGANTGEPFF
TRBJ2-3	TRBD2	TRBV30	NA	TGTGCCTGGACTAAGGGACTACCAAGCACAGATACGCAGTATTTT	CAWTKGLPSTDTQYF
TRBJ1-3	NA	TRBV20-1	NA	TGCAGTGCTAGGCCCAAAAGGGGAGATGGAAACACCATATATTTT	CSARPKRGDGNTIYF
TRBJ2-5	NA	TRBV11-1	many	TGTGCCAGCAGTCCCCGGCCCCGGGAGACCCAGTACTTC	CASSPRPRETQYF
TRBJ2-2	NA	TRBV6-5	NA	TGTGCCAGCAGGGACCCTGACAGCGGCCACACCGGGGAGCTGTTTTTT	CASRDPDSGHTGELFF
TRBJ2-7	TRBD1	TRBV11-2	NA	TGTGCCACCAGGGGGCAGGGAGCCTATGGGCAGTACTTC	CATRGQGAYGQYF
TRBJ1-3	NA	TRBV6-6	NA	TGTGCCAGCAGGGGGACGGTCTCTAGAAACACAATATATTTT	CASRGTVSRNTIYF
TRBJ1-2	NA	TRBV5-6	NA	TGTGCCAGCAGCAATTCCCAGACTTCTAACTATGGCTACACCTTC	CASSNSQTSNYGYTF
TRBJ2-1	NA	TRBV11-2	NA	TGTGCCGGCAGTTACGCCCAGACTCATGAGCAGTTCTTC	CAGSYAQTHEQFF
TRBJ2-7	NA	TRBV11-2	NA	TGTGCCAGCGGCTTAAATCTGGGACATAGGGCCTACGAGCAGTACTTC	CASGLNLGHRAYEQYF
TRBJ2-3	NA	TRBV11-2	NA	TGTGCCAGCAGCTTATGCCCAAGGCGGGACAGCTCCACAGATACGAAGTATTTT	CASSLCPRRDSSTDTKYF
TRBJ2-3	NA	TRBV5-6	many	TGTGCCAGCAGTCCGGGTCGAGAGTCGGGCACAGATACGCAGTATTTT	CASSPGRESGTDTQYF
TRBJ1-2	NA	TRBV4-2	many	TGTGCCAGCAGCCAAGATCGGGGGCAAGGAGGCTACACCTTC	CASSQDRGQGGYTF
TRBJ2-2	NA	TRBV29-1	NA	TGCAGCCCGGACGGATCCACCGGGGAGCTGTTTTTT	CSPDGSTGELFF
TRBJ1-5	NA	TRBV30	NA	TGTGCCTGGAGTCGCGGCGATAGCAATCAGCCCCAGCATTTT	CAWSRGDSNQPQHF
TRBJ2-7	NA	TRBV4-2	NA	TGTGCCAGCAGCCAAGGATCCAGGGGCGCCTACGGGCAGTACTTC	CASSQGSRGAYGQYF
TRBJ2-1	NA	TRBV30	NA	TGTGCCTGGACCTACCGGATCATCAATGAGAAGCAGTTCTTC	CAWTYRIINEKQFF
TRBJ1-1	NA	TRBV11-3	NA	TGTGCCAGCAGCTTAGGATTAGGCTCCGAAGCTCTCTTT	CASSLGLGSEALF
TRBJ2-2	NA	TRBV5-1	few	TGCGCCAGCAGCTTGGAACAGGGCGGGGCCGGGGAGCTGTTTTTT	CASSLEQGGAGELFF
TRBJ2-2	NA	TRBV6-2/TRBV6-3	NA	TGTGCCAGCATGAATATCGGGGGCACCGGGGAGCTGTTTTTT	CASMNIGGTGELFF
TRBJ2-1	TRBD2	TRBV7-9	once	TGTGCCAGCAGTCCAAGGACTAGCGGGAACAAAAATGAGCAGTTCTTC	CASSPRTSGNKNEQFF
TRBJ2-3	NA	TRBV11-2	many	TGTGCCAGCAGCCTGCGTATCAACACAGATACGCAGTATTTT	CASSLRINTDTQYF
TRBJ1-6	TRBD1	TRBV5-1	many	TGCGCCAGCAGCTTGTCGGGACAGAGTAATTCACCCCTCCACTTT	CASSLSGQSNSPLHF
TRBJ1-4	NA	TRBV11-2	NA	TGTGTCAGCAGCACGGGACGAGAAAAACTGTTTTTT	CVSSTGREKLFF
TRBJ1-1	NA	TRBV11-1	NA	TGTGCCAGCAGCTTCGCGGGACGTTTGAACCCTGAAGCTTTCTTT	CASSFAGRLNPEAFF
TRBJ2-3	TRBD2	TRBV11-2	many	TGTGCCAGCACCCCGGGACTAGCGTCTAGCACAGATACGCAGTATTTT	CASTPGLASSTDTQYF
TRBJ1-1	TRBD1	TRBV12-3/TRBV12-4	once	TGTGCCAGCATGGTGGGGGACAGGCTGAATACTGAAGCTTTCTTT	CASMVGDRLNTEAFF
TRBJ2-3	TRBD2	TRBV29-1	NA	TGCAGTGTCCCCGGGACTAGCGGCACAGATACGCCGTATTTT	CSVPGTSGTDTPYF
TRBJ2-2	NA	TRBV11-2	NA	TGTGCCAGCAGCTTAGATGTCGGGGGCCGGAACACCAGAGAGCTGTTTTTT	CASSLDVGGRNTRELFF
TRBJ2-5	TRBD1	TRBV6-6	NA	TGTGCCAGCAGCCGCGGGACAGGGTCCCAAGAGACCCGGTACTTC	CASSRGTGSQETRYF
TRBJ1-1	NA	TRBV12-3/TRBV12-4	many	TGTGCCAGCAGTTTTTATTACCCCTCGAACACTGAAGCTTTCTTT	CASSFYYPSNTEAFF
TRBJ2-3	NA	TRBV29-1	NA	TGCAGCGCGGGAAAGACGGATACGCAGTATTTT	CSAGKTDTQYF
TRBJ2-3	TRBD2	TRBV30	few	TGTGCCGGACGTACCGGGACTAGCGGAGATACGCAGTATTTT	CAGRTGTSGDTQYF
TRBJ2-3	NA	TRBV14	NA	TGTGCCAGCAGCCACGCGACCGCGAGTCACACAGATACGCAGTATTTT	CASSHATASHTDTQYF
TRBJ2-5	NA	TRBV11-2	NA	TGTGCCAGCACCTTAGGCCTAGTACAGGAGACCCAGTACTTC	CASTLGLVQETQYF
TRBJ1-5	NA	TRBV23-1	NA	TGCACCAGCAGTCAGGCCGGGGGACGGGGCAATCAGCCCCAGCATTTT	CTSSQAGGRGNQPQHF
TRBJ1-2	TRBD1	TRBV30	NA	TGTGCCTGGAGTCCCGGACAGGGTCGGGCTAATGGCTACACCTTC	CAWSPGQGRANGYTF
TRBJ2-7	NA	TRBV11-2	few	TGTGCCAGCAGCTTAATAGGCTACGGGCAGTACTTC	CASSLIGYGQYF
TRBJ1-1	NA	TRBV6-1	many	TGTGCCAGCATCGGGTTCCAGGGTACCGAAGCTTTCTTT	CASIGFQGTEAFF